This TCR beta chain was captured in a study of T-cell reconstitution after alpha-beta-depleted transplantation in children. The TCRbeta library was prepared with unique molecular identifiers. In TCRdb, the PCR reads were re-called with MiXCR into one record per CDR3 protein. This table has a few hundred thousand distinct CDR3 sequences, roughly 13% appearing once. General study points: When one year had passed after transplant, most T-cell counts and diversity came from newly produced T cells. The study reportedly traced alpha-beta T cells about two months after transplant to several hundred expanded graft clones.

The CDR3 totals 16 residues. The germline gives CDR1 LNHDA, CDR2 SQIVND (reference sequence). Trimming cost V 2 bases and J 4 bases, with 15 bases left between them. Of note for this clonotype: Its cognate antigen is unknown.

The input for sequencing was PBMCs, mostly from graft donor cells, taken 360 days after TCRalphabeta/CD19-depleted stem cell transplant. The TCR was taken from a male patient aged 5 to 17 who had a stem cell transplant for acute myeloid leukemia, so the T cells may come from the graft donor. The chain recombines TRBV19 with TRBJ2-1; tentative D call: TRBD1 (5 bases). The CDR3 loop is CASSISGASRYNEQFF. As DNA, the CDR3 is TGTGCCAGTAGTATAAGTGGGGCCTCTCGGTACAATGAGCAGTTCTTC.